What follows are 10 T cell receptor beta chains derived from one specimen sequenced in a study of blood T cells in healthy people across ages. A second PCR, run for roughly 6 to 11 cycles, used a sample-barcoded 5' primer plus a J-beta primer mix. TCRdb reprocessed the 5' RACE reads with MiXCR, giving one entry per CDR3 protein. Of fewer than 2 million distinct CDR3 sequences in the sample, 30% to 40% are singletons; the top ten hold 23%. The sequencing input was blood. Receptors were obtained from a human donor in good health.

This sequence joins TRBV20-1 and TRBJ1-2, with 9 bases matching TRBD1. The length of the CDR3 is 13 residues. The J segment lost 7 bases and the V segment lost 4 bases, leaving 7 bases of the junction unmatched. The germline gives CDR1 DFQATT, CDR2 SNEGSKA (reference sequence). The CDR3 sequence: CSANHRGRPGYTF. The CDR3 nucleotides read TGCAGTGCTAACCACAGGGGGCGCCCTGGCTACACCTTC.

With respect to this clonotype: A much bigger clone sits one base away, suggesting this may be a read error. The J gene is TRBJ1-2, the V gene TRBV20-1; D not certain. The CDR3 loop spans 11 amino acids. The germline V gene encodes CDR1 DFQATT and CDR2 SNEGSKA (reference sequence). The V gene lost 5 bases and the J gene lost 0 bases, with 4 bases spanning the gap. The CDR3 bases are TGCAGTGCTCCTCCTAACTATGGCTACACCTTC. This codes for CSAPPNYGYTF.

This clonotype came up once. The rearrangement uses TRBV12-3 or TRBV12-4 and TRBJ2-5; D perhaps matches TRBD1 (5 bases). CDR3 length equals 14 residues. Trimming shortened V by 3 bases and J by 2 bases, and 10 bases separated the two germline ends. CDR3 residues: CASSFDREQETQYF. CDR3 DNA sequence: TGTGCCAGCAGTTTTGACAGAGAACAAGAGACCCAGTACTTC.

The chain uses TRBV20-1 and TRBJ2-7, with D possibly matching TRBD2 (5 bases). V dropped 5 bases and J dropped 8 bases, with 25 bases sitting between them. This CDR3 is built from 15 residues. Germline-derived CDR1 and CDR2 are DFQATT and SNEGSKA (reference sequence). Here the CDR3 reads CSAPLSGSKSSKQYF. The CDR3 nucleotides are TGCAGTGCTCCCTTAAGTGGGAGCAAGTCGAGCAAGCAGTACTTC.

The rearrangement links TRBV7-2 to TRBJ2-3; 9 nucleotides match TRBD1. V lost 5 bases to trimming and J lost 7 bases; unmatched junction nucleotides: 10. CDR1 SGHTA and CDR2 FQGNSA come from the germline V gene. This CDR3 contains 15 residues. CDR3 protein: CASSLRTGAIYTQYF. In nucleotides, the CDR3 is TGTGCCAGCAGCCTCCGGACAGGGGCTATATATACGCAGTATTTT. The variable domain in full, completed from reference TRBV7-2 and TRBJ2-3, reads GAGVSQSPSNKVTEKGKDVELRCDPISGHTALYWYRQSLGQGLEFLIYFQGNSAPDKSGLPSDRFSAERTGGSVSTLTIQRTQQEDSAVYLCASSLRTGAIYTQYFGPGTRLTVL.

The J gene is TRBJ2-6, the V gene TRBV7-2, with a weak D call TRBD2 (6 bases). V lost 6 bases, J lost 0 bases, and 15 bases lay in between. The CDR3 is 17 amino acids. CDR1 is SGHTA and CDR2 is FQGNSA in the germline V gene. The CDR3 loop reads CASSRWGEPSGANVLTF. Written as DNA, the CDR3 is TGTGCCAGCAGTCGCTGGGGGGAGCCCTCTGGGGCCAACGTCCTGACTTTC.

The rearrangement links TRBV29-1 to TRBJ2-4, with D tentatively TRBD1 (5 bases). The CDR3 sequence is 12 residues long. V lost 7 bases and J 15 bases, leaving 22 bases between the germline ends. CDR1 is SQVTM, CDR2 ANQGSEA, per germline. CDR3 nucleotides: TGCAGCGGAGCTCATCAAGAAGGGGTTAGGTACTTC. Residues: CSGAHQEGVRYF.

The CDR3 sequence: CASSAWKGYGYTF. The CDR3 DNA reads as TGTGCCAGCAGCGCTTGGAAAGGGTATGGCTACACCTTC. The V gene is TRBV9, the J gene TRBJ1-2; D gene unclear. The CDR3 runs 13 residues. Looked up from germline, CDR1 is SGDLS and CDR2 is YYNGEE. Trimming pared 3 bases from V and 5 bases from J, leaving 11 bases between.

A few counts support this clonotype. The CDR3 protein is CSVEDRSGPSRLDIQYF. CDR3 in DNA: TGCAGCGTTGAAGATCGAAGCGGACCGTCCAGGTTGGACATTCAGTACTTC. The J gene is TRBJ2-4, the V gene TRBV29-1; possibly TRBD2 for D (5 bases). The CDR3 runs to 17 residues. V was cut by 0 bases and J by 8 bases, with 23 bases left in between. CDR1 is SQVTM and CDR2 is ANQGSEA in the germline V gene.

The V gene is TRBV20-1, the J gene TRBJ1-2; D remains unclear. The V gene's germline CDR1 is DFQATT and CDR2 SNEGSKA (reference sequence). CDR3 length: 17 residues. Trimming shortened V by 2 bases and J by 0 bases, and 19 bases separated the two germline ends. Written as DNA, the CDR3 is TGCAGTGCTAGAATTTCGGAGATTGCACCTACTAACTATGGCTACACCTTC. This encodes CSARISEIAPTNYGYTF.